This T cell receptor beta chain was captured by sequencing in a study of blood T cells in healthy people across ages (dated by TCRdb to between 2014 and 2017). Describing the broader study: Template switching captured roughly one uniquely barcoded TCR beta cDNA molecule per two T cells in model experiments. For two donors (one aged 18 to 29 and one aged 80 or older), the study analyzed two additional independent replicas of 1 million unique cDNA reads from the same blood draw. The donors were divided into four age groups: young (average approximately 17 years), middle-aged (almost 40), aged (about 56) and long-lived (more than 75). Using deep sequencing normalized with unique cDNA molecular identifiers, the study measured how TCR beta repertoire diversity changes with age. To avoid experimental bias, donors of different ages were distributed randomly across sequencing lanes. Points the paper makes about the study in general: As age increased, observed TCR beta diversity per million T cells dropped in a roughly linear way, and a significant reduction was already evident by age about 40. A strong correlation was found between observed TCR beta diversity and the percentage of naive T cells measured by flow cytometry. Because profiling used bulk unsorted PBMCs, naive and antigen-experienced compartments could not be compared conclusively. Compared with the aged group, more naive CD4+ T cells, fewer expanded clones and increased TCR diversity were shown by the long-lived group, suggesting age selection. The CMV infection status of donors was not known, potentially confounding age-related changes in expanded clonotypes. Estimates of total diversity from one million sequenced T cells were regarded as lower bounds and underestimates.

Donors were a few dozen systemically healthy Caucasian individuals from Russia aged 6 to 90 years. Approximately 9.3 milliliters of peripheral blood were drawn from each donor into EDTA-treated Vacutainer tubes. Ficoll-Paque density-gradient centrifugation was used to isolate PBMCs, with at least 6 million per sample. Total RNA, at least 5.5 micrograms per sample, was extracted from PBMCs with Trizol reagent. For every donor, flow cytometry on a PBMC aliquot measured the percentage of naive CD45RAhigh/CD27high T cells. This clonotype has more than one count but fewer than ten. Its antigen target is currently unknown. No clone much larger than this one lies a single base away; base qualities are absent. The method was 5' RACE. Sequencing used an Illumina HiSeq 2500. The second PCR ran for roughly 6 to 11 cycles and used a J-beta primer mix along with a sample-barcoded 5' primer. Each TCR beta cDNA molecule received a unique molecular identifier from a template-switch 5' adaptor carrying 12 random nucleotides. At least 3 million CDR3-containing paired-end reads were obtained from each sample. First-strand cDNA was synthesized from all RNA with the Mint cDNA synthesis kit, primed by a TRBC-specific oligonucleotide. After uracil-DNA glycosylase treatment, a first 18-cycle PCR used universal primers M1SS and BC2_uni_R on all cDNA. The authors' pipeline ran thus. Each sample was normalized by randomly selecting 1 million high-quality reads, each carrying a distinct molecular identifier. Instead of being binned into consensus sequences, reads that shared molecular identifiers were thrown out. CDR3 identification, clonotype clustering and error correction used MiTCR with a Q25 quality threshold and the strictest error-elimination algorithm. Lower-bound total TCR beta diversity was estimated with a nonparametric unseen species model using Euler transformation. Using fastp at Q25 and MiXCR, TCRdb reprocessed the public reads and kept productive beta chains. One record per CDR3 amino acid sequence lists the most common genes and DNA. V and J calls and clone size were set by TCRdb, not the authors. The sample table lists 850,000 or so distinct CDR3 sequences, around 30% of them with a count of one. The ten top clones hold roughly a sixth of the sample.

V is pared back by 6 bases and J by 4 bases, with 15 bases lying between the germline termini. Based on the germline V gene (reference sequence), the CDR1 and CDR2 sequences are DFQATT and SNEGSKA. The CDR3 measures 13 amino acids from cysteine to phenylalanine. Kept here is only the CDR3 DNA, which spans 39 bases and is read in frame from base 1. Recombination joined TRBV20-1 with TRBJ1-2; possibly the D gene is TRBD1, per 5 matching bases. Sequencing was performed on blood. The TCR comes from a woman aged 80 or over in good health. The CDR3 corresponds to CSACEGVGYGYTF. The nucleotide sequence is TGCAGTGCATGCGAAGGGGTAGGCTATGGCTACACCTTC.